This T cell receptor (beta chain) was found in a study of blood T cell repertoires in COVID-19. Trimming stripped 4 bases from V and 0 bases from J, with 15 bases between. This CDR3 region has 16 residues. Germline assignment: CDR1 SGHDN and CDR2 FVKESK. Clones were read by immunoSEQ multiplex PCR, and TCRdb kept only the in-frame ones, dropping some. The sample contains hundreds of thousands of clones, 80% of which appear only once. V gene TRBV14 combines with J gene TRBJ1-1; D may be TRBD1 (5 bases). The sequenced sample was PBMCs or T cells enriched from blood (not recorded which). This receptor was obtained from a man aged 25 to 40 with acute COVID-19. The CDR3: CASSPRIGAMNTEAFF. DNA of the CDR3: TGTGCCAGCAGCCCACGAATAGGGGCTATGAACACTGAAGCTTTCTTT.